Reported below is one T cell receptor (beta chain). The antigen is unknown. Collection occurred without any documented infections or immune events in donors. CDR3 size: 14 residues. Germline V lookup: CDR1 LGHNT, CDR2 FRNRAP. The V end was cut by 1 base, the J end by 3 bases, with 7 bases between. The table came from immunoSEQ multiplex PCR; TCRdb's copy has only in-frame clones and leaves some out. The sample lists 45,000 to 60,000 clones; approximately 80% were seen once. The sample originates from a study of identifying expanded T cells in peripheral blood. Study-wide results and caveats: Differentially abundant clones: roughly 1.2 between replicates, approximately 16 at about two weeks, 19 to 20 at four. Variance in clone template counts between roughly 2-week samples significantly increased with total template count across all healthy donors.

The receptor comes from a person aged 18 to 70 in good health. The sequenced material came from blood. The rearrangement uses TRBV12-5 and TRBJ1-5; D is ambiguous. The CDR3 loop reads CASGLGETNQPQHF. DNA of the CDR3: TGTGCTAGTGGTTTGGGGGAGACCAATCAGCCCCAGCATTTT.